This TCR beta chain was observed in a study of OX40 agonist ivuxolimab in advanced cancers. Clones were sequenced by immunoSEQ multiplex PCR, and TCRdb holds only the in-frame ones, with some missing. The sample shows about 70,000 clones, approximately 86% of them seen only once. Germline-derived CDR1 and CDR2 are SGHNT and YENEEA. V was pared by 3 bases and J by 2 bases, with 7 bases between. This CDR3 contains 13 residues. The V gene is TRBV11-3, the J gene TRBJ1-1; D may be TRBD1 (5 bases). The specimen comprised CD4+ or CD8+ T cells sorted from blood, sampled in a trial of the OX40 agonist ivuxolimab. The origin of this receptor is an adult with an advanced solid tumor such as melanoma, head and neck, liver or kidney cancer. The CDR3 DNA follows: TGTGCCAGCAGCTTGGGGGGTAACACTGAAGCTTTCTTT. Translated: CASSLGGNTEAFF.